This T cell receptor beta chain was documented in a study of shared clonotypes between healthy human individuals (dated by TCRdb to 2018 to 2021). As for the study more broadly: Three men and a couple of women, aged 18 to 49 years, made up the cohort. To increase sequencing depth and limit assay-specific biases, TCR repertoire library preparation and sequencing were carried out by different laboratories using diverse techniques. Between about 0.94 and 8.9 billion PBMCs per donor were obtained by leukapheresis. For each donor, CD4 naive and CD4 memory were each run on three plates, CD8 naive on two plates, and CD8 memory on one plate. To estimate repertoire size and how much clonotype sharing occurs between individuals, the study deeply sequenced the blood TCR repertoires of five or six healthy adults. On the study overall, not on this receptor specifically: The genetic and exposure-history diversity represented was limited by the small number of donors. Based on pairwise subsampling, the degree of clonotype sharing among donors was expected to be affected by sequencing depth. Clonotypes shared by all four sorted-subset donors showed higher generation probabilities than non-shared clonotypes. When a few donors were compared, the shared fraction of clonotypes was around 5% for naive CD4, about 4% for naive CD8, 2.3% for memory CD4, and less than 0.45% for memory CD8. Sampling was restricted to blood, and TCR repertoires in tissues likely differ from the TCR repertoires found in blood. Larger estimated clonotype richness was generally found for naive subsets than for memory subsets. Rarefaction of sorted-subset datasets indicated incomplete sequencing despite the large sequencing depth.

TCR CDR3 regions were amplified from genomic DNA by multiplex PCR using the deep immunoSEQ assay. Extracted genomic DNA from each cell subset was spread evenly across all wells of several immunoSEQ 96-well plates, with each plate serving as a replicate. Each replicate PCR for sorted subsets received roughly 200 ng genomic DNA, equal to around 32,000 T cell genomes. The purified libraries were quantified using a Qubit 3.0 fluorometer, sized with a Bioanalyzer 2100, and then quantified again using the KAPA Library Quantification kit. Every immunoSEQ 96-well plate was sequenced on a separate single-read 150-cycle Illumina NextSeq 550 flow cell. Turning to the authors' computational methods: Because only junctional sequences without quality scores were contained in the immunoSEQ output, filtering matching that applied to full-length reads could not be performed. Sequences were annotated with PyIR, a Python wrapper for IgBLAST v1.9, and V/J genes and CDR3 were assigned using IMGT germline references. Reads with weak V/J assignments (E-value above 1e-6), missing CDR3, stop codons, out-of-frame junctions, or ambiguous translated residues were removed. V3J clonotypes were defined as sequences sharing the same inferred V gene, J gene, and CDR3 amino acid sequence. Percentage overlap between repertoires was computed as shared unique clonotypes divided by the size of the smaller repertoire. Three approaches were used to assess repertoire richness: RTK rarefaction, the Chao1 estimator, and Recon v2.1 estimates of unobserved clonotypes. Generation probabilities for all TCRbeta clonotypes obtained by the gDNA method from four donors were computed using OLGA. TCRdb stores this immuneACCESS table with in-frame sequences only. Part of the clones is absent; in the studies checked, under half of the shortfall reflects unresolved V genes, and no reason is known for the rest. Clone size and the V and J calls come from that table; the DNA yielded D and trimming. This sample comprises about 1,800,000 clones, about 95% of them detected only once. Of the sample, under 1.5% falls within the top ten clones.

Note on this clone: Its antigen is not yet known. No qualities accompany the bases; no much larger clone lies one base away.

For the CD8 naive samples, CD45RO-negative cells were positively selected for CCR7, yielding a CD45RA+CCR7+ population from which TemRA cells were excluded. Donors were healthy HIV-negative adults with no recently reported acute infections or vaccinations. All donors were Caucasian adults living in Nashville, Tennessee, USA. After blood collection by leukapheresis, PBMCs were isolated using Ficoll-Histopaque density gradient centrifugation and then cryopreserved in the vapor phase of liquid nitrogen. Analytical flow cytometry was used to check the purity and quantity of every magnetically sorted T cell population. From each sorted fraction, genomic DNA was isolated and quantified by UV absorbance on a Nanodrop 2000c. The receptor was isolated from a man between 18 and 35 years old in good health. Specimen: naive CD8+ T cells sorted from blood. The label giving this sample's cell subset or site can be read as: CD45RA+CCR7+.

The nucleotide sequence is given as TGCGCCAGCAGCCAAGATGGCAGGAACACCGGGGAGCTGTTTTTT. This codes for CASSQDGRNTGELFF. The V and J segments used are TRBV4-3 and TRBJ2-2, with the D gene not confidently named. The V and J ends are trimmed by 0 bases and 1 base, leaving 6 bases between them. The germline V gene encodes CDR1 LGHNA and CDR2 YSLEER. The CDR3 has 15 amino acids, counting the end cysteine and phenylalanine. Only CDR3 DNA is held: 45 bases, read in frame from base 1.